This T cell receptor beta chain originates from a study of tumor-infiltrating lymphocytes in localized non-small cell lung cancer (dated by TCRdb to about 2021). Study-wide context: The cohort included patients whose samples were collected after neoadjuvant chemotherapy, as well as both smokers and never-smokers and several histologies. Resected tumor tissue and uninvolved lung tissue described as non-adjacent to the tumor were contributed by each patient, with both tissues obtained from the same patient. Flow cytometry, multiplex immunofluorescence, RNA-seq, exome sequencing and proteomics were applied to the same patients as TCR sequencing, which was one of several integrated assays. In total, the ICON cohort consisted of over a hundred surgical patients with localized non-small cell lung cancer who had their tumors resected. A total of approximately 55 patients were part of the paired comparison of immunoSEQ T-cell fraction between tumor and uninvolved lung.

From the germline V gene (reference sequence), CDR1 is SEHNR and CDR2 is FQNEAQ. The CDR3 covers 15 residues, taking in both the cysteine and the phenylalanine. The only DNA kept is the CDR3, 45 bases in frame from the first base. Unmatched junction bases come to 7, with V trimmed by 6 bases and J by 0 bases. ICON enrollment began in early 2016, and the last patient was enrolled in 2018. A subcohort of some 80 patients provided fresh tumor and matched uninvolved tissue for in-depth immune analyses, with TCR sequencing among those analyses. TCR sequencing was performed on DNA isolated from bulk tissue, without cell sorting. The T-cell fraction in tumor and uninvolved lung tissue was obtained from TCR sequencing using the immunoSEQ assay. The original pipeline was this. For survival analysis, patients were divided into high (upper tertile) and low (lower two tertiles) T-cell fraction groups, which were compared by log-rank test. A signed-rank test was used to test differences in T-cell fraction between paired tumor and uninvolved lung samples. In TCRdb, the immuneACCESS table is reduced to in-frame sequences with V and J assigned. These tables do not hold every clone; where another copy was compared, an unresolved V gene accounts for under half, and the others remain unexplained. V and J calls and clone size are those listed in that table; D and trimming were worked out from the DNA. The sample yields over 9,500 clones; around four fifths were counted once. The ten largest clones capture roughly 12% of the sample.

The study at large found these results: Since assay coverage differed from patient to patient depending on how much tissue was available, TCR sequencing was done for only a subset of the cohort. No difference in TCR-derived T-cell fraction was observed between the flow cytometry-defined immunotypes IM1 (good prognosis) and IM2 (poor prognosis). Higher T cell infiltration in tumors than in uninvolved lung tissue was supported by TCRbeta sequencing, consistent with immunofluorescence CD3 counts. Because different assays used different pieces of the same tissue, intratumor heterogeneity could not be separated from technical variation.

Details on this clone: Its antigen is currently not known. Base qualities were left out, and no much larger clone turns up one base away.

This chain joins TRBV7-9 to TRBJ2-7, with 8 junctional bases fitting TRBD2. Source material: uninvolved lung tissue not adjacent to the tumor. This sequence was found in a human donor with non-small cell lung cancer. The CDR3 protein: CASRPAGVLSYEQYF. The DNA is TGTGCCAGCAGGCCAGCGGGGGTGCTCTCCTACGAGCAGTACTTC.